These 22 T cell receptor beta chains share one sample of origin, sequenced in a study of blood T cell repertoires in COVID-19. Profiled with immunoSEQ multiplex PCR; TCRdb holds only in-frame clones, not every one. The sample has 150,000 or so clones, more than 85% seen once. The specimen was peripheral blood. Receptors originate from a woman in her sixties or seventies with COVID-19, enrolled during active disease.

V gene TRBV6-5 combines with J gene TRBJ1-3, with 8 bases that match TRBD1. With 6 bases clipped from V and 2 bases from J, the junction kept 3 bases outside the gene matches. This CDR3 spans 14 amino acids. Germline-derived CDR1 and CDR2 are MNHEY and SVGAGI. CDR3 residues: CASSPTGAGNTIYF. CDR3 coding DNA: TGTGCCAGCAGCCCGACAGGGGCTGGAAACACCATATATTTT.

The chain has TRBV29-1 and TRBJ2-2, with 8 positions matching TRBD1. Trimming took 5 bases from V and 7 from J; bases not matched to a gene: 6. Germline-derived CDR1 and CDR2 are SQVTM and ANQGSEA. The CDR3 runs to 13 residues. CDR3 nucleotides: TGCAGCGTTAAGCAGGGGGCAGGCGGGGAGCTGTTTTTT. It codes for CSVKQGAGGELFF.

This chain links TRBV9 with TRBJ2-7, with D possibly being TRBD1 (5 bases). This CDR3 is built from 15 residues. V was cut by 0 bases and J by 2 bases, with 12 bases left in between. CDR1 is SGDLS and CDR2 is YYNGEE in the germline V gene. CDR3 amino acids: CASSVEAGMTYEQYF. For the CDR3, the DNA is TGTGCCAGCAGCGTAGAGGCAGGGATGACCTACGAGCAGTACTTC.

The chain recombines TRBV7-9 with TRBJ1-6; D is perhaps TRBD1 (5 bases). The germline V and J ends were trimmed by 7 bases and 3 bases, with 16 bases remaining between them. The CDR3 consists of 16 residues. Germline CDR1 SEHNR, CDR2 FQNEAQ (reference sequence). In DNA form, the CDR3 reads TGTGCCAGCACCTCTGACAGTCTATTCTATAATTCACCCCTCCACTTT. Its protein product is CASTSDSLFYNSPLHF. Complete variable domain (other parts from reference TRBV7-9 and TRBJ1-6): DTGVSQNPRHKITKRGQNVTFRCDPISEHNRLYWYRQTLGQGPEFLTYFQNEAQLEKSRLLSDRFSAERPKGSFSTLEIQRTEQGDSAMYLCASTSDSLFYNSPLHFGNGTRLTVT.

This sequence joins TRBV19 and TRBJ1-2; no firm D call. Trimming cost V 7 bases and J 1 base, with 13 bases left between them. The V gene's germline CDR1 is LNHDA and CDR2 SQIVND (reference sequence). The CDR3 length is 14 residues. For the CDR3, the DNA is TGTGCCAGTACCGCCCAAGCACTTAACTATGGCTACACCTTC. Translated: CASTAQALNYGYTF.

This chain joins TRBV27 and TRBJ1-2; TRBD1 matches 8 bases. V shed 6 bases, J shed 7 bases, and the junction held 7 bases outside the gene matches. Germline V lookup: CDR1 MNHEY, CDR2 SMNVEV (reference sequence). This CDR3 comprises 13 residues. CDR3 coding DNA: TGTGCCAGCAGGGACAGGGCCCGGGGTGGCTACACCTTC. It encodes CASRDRARGGYTF.

The chain combines TRBV6-5 with TRBJ2-1, with 8 bases that match TRBD2. Germline V gene sequence: CDR1 MNHEY, CDR2 SVGAGI. The V gene end was trimmed by 0 bases and the J gene end by 6 bases; junction bases not matched to a gene: 4. The CDR3 has 15 amino acids. Here the CDR3 DNA reads TGTGCCAGCAGTTACTCTTTAGCGGGGCCCAATGAGCAGTTCTTC. This encodes CASSYSLAGPNEQFF.

The V and J genes are TRBV27 and TRBJ1-5; D call uncertain. Trimming pared 5 bases from V and 0 bases from J, leaving 5 bases between. Germline V gives CDR1 MNHEY, CDR2 SMNVEV (reference sequence). The CDR3 has 13 amino acids. The CDR3 is CASSLDSNQPQHF. For the CDR3, the DNA is TGTGCCAGCAGTCTAGATAGCAATCAGCCCCAGCATTTT.

The V and J genes are TRBV24-1 and TRBJ1-1; 9 bases align to TRBD1. Unmatched junction bases numbered 12, after V lost 6 bases and J lost 5 bases. The CDR3 loop spans 16 amino acids. The germline gives CDR1 KGHDR, CDR2 SFDVKD. CDR3 sequence reads: CATSPAPGQGRTEAFF. As DNA, the CDR3 is TGTGCCACCAGTCCGGCCCCGGGACAGGGTAGAACTGAAGCTTTCTTT.

The chain links TRBV4-3 to TRBJ2-5, with TRBD2 matching 8 bases. The CDR3 totals 16 residues. The germline CDR1 and CDR2 sequences are LGHNA and YSLEER. J gave up 0 bases and V 2 bases, and 5 bases lay outside the gene matches. The CDR3 loop is CASSQSGGLYQETQYF. The CDR3 DNA is TGCGCCAGCAGCCAAAGCGGGGGCCTGTACCAAGAGACCCAGTACTTC.

The chain employs TRBV5-1 and TRBJ1-1; D might be TRBD1 (5 bases). This CDR3 region has 14 residues. The ends were cut back, 0 bases at V and 11 bases at J, with 17 bases in the middle. Per the germline V gene, CDR1 is SGHRS and CDR2 is YFSETQ. This chain's CDR3 is CASSLAPRGFEAFF. In DNA, the CDR3 is TGCGCCAGCAGCTTGGCCCCCCGGGGGTTTGAGGCTTTCTTT.

V and J are TRBV6-5 and TRBJ2-7; weak D call: TRBD1 (6 bases). The CDR3 is 15 residues long. The germline V gene has CDR1 MNHEY and CDR2 SVGAGI. Trimming stripped 2 bases from V and 4 bases from J, with 15 bases between. CDR3 coding DNA: TGTGCCAGCAGTTACCCTGGACAGATGGGATACGAGCAGTACTTC. This sequence encodes CASSYPGQMGYEQYF.

This clone appeared once. This chain links TRBV9 with TRBJ2-2, with 7 bases that match TRBD1. The CDR3 is made up of 16 amino acids. V trimming: 3 bases; J trimming: 0 bases; junction bases outside the gene matches: 5. CDR1 is SGDLS and CDR2 is YYNGEE in the germline V gene. The chain's CDR3 is CASSAHTGANTGELFF. The CDR3 region has the DNA TGTGCCAGCAGCGCTCACACAGGGGCGAACACCGGGGAGCTGTTTTTT.

This clone was found once. J is TRBJ2-1 and V is TRBV4-2; no definite D call. The V end was cut by 0 bases, the J end by 9 bases, with 12 bases between. The CDR3 runs to 14 residues. The germline V gene has CDR1 LGHNA and CDR2 YNFKEQ. CDR3 coding DNA: TGTGCCAGCAGCCAAGATTGGTCACCGGGTGAGCAGTTCTTC. Its protein is CASSQDWSPGEQFF.

This sequence joins TRBV5-4 and TRBJ2-3; 9 bases align to TRBD2. This CDR3 has 16 residues. J was trimmed by 3 bases and V by 1 base; bases with no gene match: 6. CDR1 is SGHNT and CDR2 is YYREEE in the germline V gene (reference sequence). CDR3 sequence (DNA): TGTGCCAGCAGCTTGTATACTCTAGCGGGGACAGATACGCAGTATTTT. Translation: CASSLYTLAGTDTQYF.

The chain has TRBV11-2 and TRBJ2-7; TRBD2 matches at 8 bases. There are 15 residues in the CDR3. V lost 5 bases, J lost 2 bases, and 8 bases stayed unmatched. CDR1 and CDR2 (germline): SGHAT, FQNNGV. CDR3 nucleotide sequence: TGTGCCAGCAGCGCCGGGACTAGAAGACCCTACGAGCAGTACTTC. Translated, it gives CASSAGTRRPYEQYF.

The chain links TRBV4-1 to TRBJ1-2; perhaps TRBD1 as D (5 bases). CDR1 is MGHRA and CDR2 is YSYEKL in the germline V gene. The CDR3 is 13 amino acids. The germline V and J ends were trimmed by 0 bases and 5 bases, with 7 bases remaining between them. CDR3 sequence reads: CASSQETVYGYTF. The CDR3 bases are TGCGCCAGCAGCCAAGAGACAGTGTATGGCTACACCTTC.

The gene calls are TRBV5-1 and TRBJ1-6, with 8 bases lining up with TRBD1. The CDR3 covers 17 residues. V shed 4 bases and J 0 bases; nucleotides not matched to a gene: 6. CDR1 is SGHRS and CDR2 is YFSETQ in the germline V gene. The CDR3 reads CASSPRTGSSYNSPLHF. CDR3 coding DNA: TGCGCCAGCAGCCCTCGGACAGGGAGCTCCTATAATTCACCCCTCCACTTT.

This chain links TRBV19 with TRBJ1-3; the match to TRBD1 covers 12 bases. Germline lookup yields CDR1 LNHDA and CDR2 SQIVND (reference sequence). Unmatched junction bases numbered 7, after V lost 8 bases and J lost 8 bases. The CDR3 is 14 amino acids. The CDR3 DNA reads as TGTGCCAGTTCCGGGACAGGGGGCGTCGACACCATATATTTT. Encoded protein: CASSGTGGVDTIYF.

The V and J genes are TRBV5-1 and TRBJ1-4, with 10 positions matching TRBD1. CDR1 is SGHRS and CDR2 is YFSETQ in the germline V gene. The length of the CDR3 is 14 residues. The J segment lost 8 bases and the V segment lost 3 bases, leaving 4 bases of the junction unmatched. The CDR3 nucleotides read TGCGCCAGCAGCTACTGGACAGGGGGAGAAAAACTGTTTTTT. This gives the protein CASSYWTGGEKLFF.

The chain is built from TRBV9 and TRBJ1-3, with TRBD1 identical over 10 bases. Germline-derived CDR1 and CDR2 are SGDLS and YYNGEE. With V trimmed by 4 bases and J by 4 bases, 5 bases remained unmatched. CDR3 length equals 15 residues. The CDR3 coding sequence is TGTGCCAGCAGCACGCAGACAGGGGGCGGAAACACCATATATTTT. Translating it yields CASSTQTGGGNTIYF. The variable domain in full, completed from reference TRBV9 and TRBJ1-3, reads DSGVTQTPKHLITATGQRVTLRCSPRSGDLSVYWYQQSLDQGLQFLIQYYNGEERAKGNILERFSAQQFPDLHSELNLSSLELGDSALYFCASSTQTGGGNTIYFGEGSWLTVV.

The rearrangement uses TRBV20-1 and TRBJ2-5, with D unresolved. Germline CDR1 DFQATT, CDR2 SNEGSKA (reference sequence). Trimming shortened V by 5 bases and J by 5 bases, and 6 bases separated the two germline ends. The CDR3 extends over 10 amino acids. The CDR3 nucleotides read TGCAGTGCTCCCGGGGAGACCCAGTACTTC. Encoded protein: CSAPGETQYF.